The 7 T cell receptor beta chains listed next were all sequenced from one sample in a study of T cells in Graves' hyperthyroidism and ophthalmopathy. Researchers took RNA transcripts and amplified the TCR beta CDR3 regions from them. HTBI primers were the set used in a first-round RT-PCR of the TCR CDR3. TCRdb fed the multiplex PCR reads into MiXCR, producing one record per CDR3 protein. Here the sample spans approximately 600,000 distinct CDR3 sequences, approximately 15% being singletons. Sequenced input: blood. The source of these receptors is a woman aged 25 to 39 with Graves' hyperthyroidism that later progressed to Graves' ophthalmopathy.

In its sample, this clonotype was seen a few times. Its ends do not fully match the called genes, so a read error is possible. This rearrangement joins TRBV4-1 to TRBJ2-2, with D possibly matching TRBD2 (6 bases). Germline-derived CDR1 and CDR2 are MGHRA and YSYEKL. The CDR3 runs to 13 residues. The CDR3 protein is CASTQVGRGELFF. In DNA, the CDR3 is TGCGCCAGCACCCAAGTCGGGAGAGGGGAGCTGTTTTTT.

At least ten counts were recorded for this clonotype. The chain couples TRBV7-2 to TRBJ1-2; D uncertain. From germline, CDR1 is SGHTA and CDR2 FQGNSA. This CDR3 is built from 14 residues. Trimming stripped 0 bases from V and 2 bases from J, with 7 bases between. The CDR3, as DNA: TGTGCCAGCAGCTTAGCCATGGGAAACTATGGCTACACCTTC. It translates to CASSLAMGNYGYTF.

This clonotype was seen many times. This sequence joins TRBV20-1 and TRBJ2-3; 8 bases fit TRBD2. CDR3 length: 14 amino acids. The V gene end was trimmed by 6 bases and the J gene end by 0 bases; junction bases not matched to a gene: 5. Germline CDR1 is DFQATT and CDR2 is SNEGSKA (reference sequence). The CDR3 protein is CSAPTSESTDTQYF. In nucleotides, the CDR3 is TGCAGTGCGCCGACTAGCGAGAGCACAGATACGCAGTATTTT.

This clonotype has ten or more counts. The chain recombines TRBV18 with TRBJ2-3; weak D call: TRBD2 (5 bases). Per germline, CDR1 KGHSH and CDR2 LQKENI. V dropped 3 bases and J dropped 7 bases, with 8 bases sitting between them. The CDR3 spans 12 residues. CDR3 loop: CASSPRDYTQYF. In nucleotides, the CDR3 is TGTGCCAGCTCACCGAGGGATTATACGCAGTATTTT.

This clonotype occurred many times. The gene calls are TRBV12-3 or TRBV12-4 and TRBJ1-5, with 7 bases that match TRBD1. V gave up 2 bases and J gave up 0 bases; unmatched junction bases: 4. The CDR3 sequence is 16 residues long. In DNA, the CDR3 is TGTGCCAGCAGTTTAAGGGGGCAGAATAGCAATCAGCCCCAGCATTTT. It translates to CASSLRGQNSNQPQHF.

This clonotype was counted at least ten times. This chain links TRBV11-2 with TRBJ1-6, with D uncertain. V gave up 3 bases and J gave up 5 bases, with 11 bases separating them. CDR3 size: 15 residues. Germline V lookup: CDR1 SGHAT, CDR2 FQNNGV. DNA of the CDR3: TGTGCCAGCAGCTTCGGGAGGGAAAATAATTCACCCCTCCACTTT. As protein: CASSFGRENNSPLHF.

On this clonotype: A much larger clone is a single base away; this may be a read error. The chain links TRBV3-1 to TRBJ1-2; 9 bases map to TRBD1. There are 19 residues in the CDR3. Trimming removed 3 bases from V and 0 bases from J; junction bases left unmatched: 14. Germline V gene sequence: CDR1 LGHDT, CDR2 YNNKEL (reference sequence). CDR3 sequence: CASSHAWAGTGTPNYGYTF. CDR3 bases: TGTGCCAGCAGCCACGCCTGGGCGGGGACAGGGACGCCTAACTATGGCTACACCTTC.